The T cell receptor beta chain described here comes from a study of CD8+ T cells in alopecia areata. Study findings and constraints: Normal scalp showed lower clonality than lesional scalp, especially alopecia totalis/universalis. There were many expanded lesional clones persisting in scalp and blood during tofacitinib.

Reverse transcribed after extraction, RNA yielded cDNA as the sequencing template. The protocol was immunoSEQ multiplex PCR, while the TCRdb copy is restricted to in-frame clones and leaves out a portion. The table includes fewer than 350,000 clones, about 62% detected once. The CDR3 consists of 12 residues. CDR1 and CDR2 from the germline V gene are SGHRS and YFSETQ. With 4 bases clipped from V and 8 bases from J, the junction kept 3 bases outside the gene matches. The treatment denotes: oral pan-JAK inhibitor, 5-10 mg twice daily. Samples from alopecia areata patients were lesional scalp punch biopsies and peripheral blood. As for this clone: Its antigen is currently unknown.

The V call is TRBV5-1, the J call TRBJ2-1, with TRBD1 matching over 7 bases. The sequence was collected from a human donor with alopecia areata. Material: CD4+ T cells sorted from blood, obtained at week 24, from a patient treated with tofacitinib. CDR3 sequence: CASSHRGYEQFF. DNA for the CDR3: TGCGCCAGCAGCCACAGGGGATATGAGCAGTTCTTC.